The 24 T cell receptor beta chains in this list originate from one sample, sequenced in a study of T cells in Graves' hyperthyroidism and ophthalmopathy (dated by TCRdb to between 2017 and 2020). The method behind the library was multiplex PCR. TCRdb lists the instrument as Illumina HiSeq 2000. The TCR beta CDR3 regions were amplified from RNA transcripts. For the first round of RT-PCR on the TCR CDR3, the HTBI primer set was used together with the Qiagen OneStep RT-PCR kit. TCRdb handled the public reads itself, with Q25 trimming in fastp and clone calling in MiXCR, and kept productive beta chains. Rows merge per CDR3 protein into single entries with the most common DNA and genes. This sample lists 550,000 to 600,000 distinct CDR3 sequences; about 45% were detected once. Roughly 19% of the sample is in the top ten clones. The sample comprised peripheral blood or thyroid tissue (not recorded which). The origin of the receptors is an adult woman with Graves' disease, either hyperthyroidism or ophthalmopathy (not recorded which).

The chain employs TRBV7-8 and TRBJ2-7, with 9 bases identical to TRBD2. This CDR3 contains 13 residues. Per germline, CDR1 SGHVS and CDR2 FQNEAQ. Here the CDR3 DNA reads TGTGCTATCACTCTAGCGGGGTTTTACGAGCAGTACTTC. The encoded protein is CAITLAGFYEQYF.

Ten or more counts support this clonotype. CDR3 in amino acids: CASCSLSGGEAFF. For the CDR3, the DNA is TGCGCCAGCTGTAGTCTTTCAGGGGGTGAAGCTTTCTTT. V is TRBV5-1 and J is TRBJ1-1; 7 bases align to TRBD1. The CDR3 loop spans 13 amino acids. Germline CDR1 reads SGHRS; CDR2 reads YFSETQ. V lost 7 bases and J lost 7; bases outside the gene matches: 10.

This clonotype was observed many times. This sequence joins TRBV4-2 and TRBJ2-7; 11 bases align to TRBD2. CDR1 is LGHNA, CDR2 YNFKEQ, per germline. J was trimmed by 5 bases and V by 1 base; bases with no gene match: 4. This CDR3 comprises 15 residues. The CDR3 DNA sequence: TGTGCCAGCAGCCAAGCAACTAGCGGGAGTCACGAGCAGTACTTC. Translated: CASSQATSGSHEQYF.

In this sample, this clonotype turned up many times. The chain joins TRBV6-6 to TRBJ1-5, with 8 bases aligning to TRBD1. The CDR3 loop spans 15 amino acids. The ends lost 6 bases at V and 9 bases at J; junction bases unmatched: 13. Germline CDR1 is MNHNY and CDR2 is SVGAGI (reference sequence). CDR3 sequence: CASSRPGQGDGPQHF. CDR3 DNA sequence: TGTGCCAGCAGCCGCCCAGGACAGGGTGATGGGCCCCAGCATTTT.

This clonotype was observed many times. The J gene is TRBJ2-5, the V gene TRBV4-2, with 11 bases fitting TRBD2. V lost 0 bases, J lost 7 bases, and 7 bases stayed unmatched. The CDR3 covers 16 residues. Germline-derived CDR1 and CDR2 are LGHNA and YNFKEQ. For the CDR3, the DNA is TGTGCCAGCAGCCAAGATGGTGCTAGCGGGAGGAGGACCCAGTACTTC. As protein: CASSQDGASGRRTQYF.

This chain links TRBV20-1 with TRBJ1-1; D perhaps matches TRBD1 (6 bases). This CDR3 is built from 15 residues. Germline V CDR1 and CDR2: DFQATT, SNEGSKA (reference sequence). Trimming removed 0 bases at V and 4 bases at J, with 15 bases between. In DNA form, the CDR3 reads TGCAGTGCTAGAGAGAGGCAGGGAGGGGGCACTGAAGCTTTCTTT. It is translated as CSARERQGGGTEAFF.

The DNA for the CDR3 is TGTGCCAGCAGCCTACACAACACTGAAGCTTTCTTT. The encoded protein is CASSLHNTEAFF. The rearrangement joins TRBV7-9 to TRBJ1-1; D gene unclear. V lost 5 bases to trimming and J lost 2 bases, with 6 bases between them. The V gene's germline CDR1 is SEHNR and CDR2 FQNEAQ (reference sequence). There are 12 residues in the CDR3.

This clonotype was seen ten or more times. The chain carries TRBV20-1 and TRBJ1-1; 8 bases fit TRBD1. The germline V gene encodes CDR1 DFQATT and CDR2 SNEGSKA (reference sequence). Germline trimming cut 3 bases from V and 3 bases from J; bases unmatched to any gene: 0. The CDR3 length is 12 residues. The CDR3 loop reads CSARTGDTEAFF. The CDR3 DNA follows: TGCAGTGCTAGGACAGGGGACACTGAAGCTTTCTTT.

This chain connects TRBV20-1 to TRBJ1-2; D not certain. Germline V lookup: CDR1 DFQATT, CDR2 SNEGSKA (reference sequence). The CDR3 sequence is 14 residues long. Trimming removed 4 bases at V and 8 bases at J, with 20 bases between. CDR3 nucleotide sequence: TGCAGTGCTATAGTAGGAGGGTTGTTGGGGGGCTACACCTTC. It specifies CSAIVGGLLGGYTF.

The gene calls are TRBV19 and TRBJ2-5; D is undetermined. Trimming cost V 6 bases and J 4 bases, with 9 bases left between them. Germline V gene data show CDR1 as LNHDA and CDR2 as SQIVND (reference sequence). CDR3 size: 12 residues. The CDR3 sequence: CASRPAGETQYF. The CDR3 coding sequence is TGTGCCAGTAGGCCAGCAGGAGAGACCCAGTACTTC. Using reference TRBV19 and TRBJ2-5 for the parts outside the CDR3, the full variable domain is DGGITQSPKYLFRKEGQNVTLSCEQNLNHDAMYWYRQDPGQGLRLIYYSQIVNDFQKGDIAEGYSVSREKKESFPLTVTSAQKNPTAFYLCASRPAGETQYFGPGTRLLVL.

Only a few counts were recorded for this clonotype. The V and J genes are TRBV30 and TRBJ2-5, with a tentative D call TRBD2 (6 bases). The CDR3 extends over 13 amino acids. Germline V gene lookup returns CDR1 GTSNPN and CDR2 SVGIG (reference sequence). The ends were cut back, 1 base at V and 5 bases at J, with 11 bases in the middle. The CDR3 coding sequence is TGTGCCTGGAGTGACGGAGGGGAGGAGACCCAGTACTTC. Amino acid sequence: CAWSDGGEETQYF.

This clonotype appeared a few times. The junction departs from germline at one end; a sequencing error may be responsible. The chain has TRBV10-3 and TRBJ2-7, with D tentatively TRBD1 (6 bases). Germline-derived CDR1 and CDR2 are ENHRY and SYGVKD. CDR3 length: 16 residues. The CDR3 protein is CATSDPGQRGTYEQYF. CDR3 DNA sequence: TGTGCCACCAGTGACCCCGGACAGCGAGGTACCTACGAGCAGTACTTC.

This rearrangement joins TRBV9 to TRBJ2-7; 8 bases map to TRBD1. The CDR3 has 16 residues. The germline CDR1 and CDR2 sequences are SGDLS and YYNGEE. Trimming at V came to 0 bases and at J to 1 base, leaving 6 bases not matched to a gene. CDR3 amino acids: CASSVGLRTGSYEQYF. The DNA of the CDR3 is TGTGCCAGCAGCGTAGGTCTCCGGACAGGGTCCTACGAGCAGTACTTC.

This chain connects TRBV6-1 to TRBJ2-7; a possible D gene is TRBD2 (7 bases). Germline V gene sequence: CDR1 MNHNS, CDR2 SASEGT. The CDR3 runs 14 residues. V lost 6 bases to trimming and J lost 5 bases, with 17 bases between them. The CDR3 sequence is CASRRGGGFNEQYF. The CDR3, as DNA: TGTGCCAGCAGAAGAGGGGGGGGTTTCAACGAGCAGTACTTC.

The rearrangement links TRBV7-7 to TRBJ2-5; 9 bases are a match to TRBD2. This CDR3 has 17 amino acids. The germline V gene encodes CDR1 SSHAT and CDR2 FNYEAQ (reference sequence). With 5 bases clipped from V and 5 bases from J, the junction kept 15 bases outside the gene matches. CDR3 protein: CASSARGREGRWETQYF. CDR3 bases: TGTGCCAGCAGCGCACGGGGGCGGGAGGGCCGATGGGAGACCCAGTACTTC.

There are many counts of this clonotype. The V and J genes are TRBV11-2 and TRBJ1-3; D possibly corresponds to TRBD1 (6 bases). V gave up 5 bases and J gave up 3 bases, with 11 bases separating them. Germline V gene lookup returns CDR1 SGHAT and CDR2 FQNNGV. This CDR3 has 14 residues. The CDR3, as DNA: TGTGCCAGCAGCCCGGGGGCAGGTGGAAACACCATATATTTT. Its translation: CASSPGAGGNTIYF. Full variable domain (missing parts from reference TRBV11-2 and TRBJ1-3): EAGVAQSPRYKIIEKRQSVAFWCNPISGHATLYWYQQILGQGPKLLIQFQNNGVVDDSQLPKDRFSAERLKGVDSTLKIQPAKLEDSAVYLCASSPGAGGNTIYFGEGSWLTVV.

This clonotype has ten or more counts. The chain employs TRBV2 and TRBJ2-7; 12 bases fit TRBD2. The CDR3 covers 14 residues. After removal of 8 bases from V and 6 bases from J, the junction contained 8 bases not matched to a gene. CDR1 and CDR2 (germline): SNHLY, FYNNEI. CDR3 region: CASSGLAGRIEQYF. CDR3 nucleotide sequence: TGTGCCAGCTCTGGACTAGCGGGAAGGATCGAGCAGTACTTC.

This clonotype was seen many times. The chain has TRBV5-1 and TRBJ2-7, with D perhaps TRBD1 (6 bases). CDR1 and CDR2 from the germline V gene are SGHRS and YFSETQ. V lost 4 bases and J 8 bases, leaving 13 bases between the germline ends. The CDR3 consists of 12 residues. The CDR3 nucleotides are TGCGCCAGCAGCGTTCAACAGGGAAAGCAGTACTTC. Residues: CASSVQQGKQYF.

The CDR3 coding sequence is TGTGCCAGCAGCCAAGATCTCCAGGGGAACACTGAAGCTTTCTTT. Protein sequence: CASSQDLQGNTEAFF. This chain connects TRBV14 to TRBJ1-1; D may be TRBD1 (5 bases). The CDR3 totals 15 residues. CDR1 and CDR2 (germline): SGHDN, FVKESK. Trimming removed 0 bases at V and 1 base at J, with 9 bases between.

The V call is TRBV7-9, the J call TRBJ2-7, with D possibly TRBD2 on 5 matching bases. The V gene's germline CDR1 is SEHNR and CDR2 FQNEAQ (reference sequence). V was pared by 6 bases and J by 5 bases, with 14 bases between. The CDR3 length is 13 residues. CDR3 residues: CASRKSGIDEQYF. The CDR3, as DNA: TGTGCCAGCAGAAAATCGGGAATCGACGAGCAGTACTTC.

The V and J genes are TRBV10-3 and TRBJ2-7; D is possibly TRBD1 (6 bases). The CDR3 contains 13 residues. Germline V lookup: CDR1 ENHRY, CDR2 SYGVKD. V lost 7 bases to trimming and J lost 4 bases, with 14 bases between them. In DNA, the CDR3 is TGTGCCATCACTCCGGACAGCCCTTACGAGCAGTACTTC. Translation gives CAITPDSPYEQYF.

The chain has TRBV7-9 and TRBJ1-3; D is perhaps TRBD1 (5 bases). This CDR3 contains 18 residues. From germline, CDR1 is SEHNR and CDR2 FQNEAQ (reference sequence). With 6 bases removed from V and 0 bases from J, the gap between germline ends came to 21 bases. Written as DNA, the CDR3 is TGTGCCAGCAGGGGTAGGGCTGGGGGATACAACTCTGGAAACACCATATATTTT. Its protein is CASRGRAGGYNSGNTIYF. The variable domain in full, completed from reference TRBV7-9 and TRBJ1-3, reads DTGVSQNPRHKITKRGQNVTFRCDPISEHNRLYWYRQTLGQGPEFLTYFQNEAQLEKSRLLSDRFSAERPKGSFSTLEIQRTEQGDSAMYLCASRGRAGGYNSGNTIYFGEGSWLTVV.

A note on this clonotype: A read error may produce the germline difference seen at one junction end. The chain links TRBV12-3 or TRBV12-4 to TRBJ1-1; the D is unclear. This CDR3 has 13 residues. The CDR3 DNA follows: TGTGCCAGCAGTTCTCGGGTGAACACTGAAGCTCTCTTT. Amino acid sequence: CASSSRVNTEALF.

This clonotype was recorded a few times. This chain uses TRBV29-1 with TRBJ2-7; weak D call: TRBD1 (6 bases). This CDR3 spans 14 amino acids. V was pared by 4 bases and J by 0 bases, with 13 bases between. The germline CDR1 and CDR2 sequences are SQVTM and ANQGSEA. CDR3 residues: CSVVVQDSSYEQYF. Here the CDR3 DNA reads TGCAGCGTTGTCGTCCAGGACAGCTCCTACGAGCAGTACTTC.